Shown below are 5 T cell receptor beta chains from a single sample sequenced in a study of Ad26.COV2.S vaccination and SARS-CoV-2 variants. TCRdb keeps only in-frame clones here, not all; method: immunoSEQ multiplex PCR. The sample holds more than 350,000 clones, 90% seen once. Noted treatment: 15 to 20 received Ad26.COV2.S at low or high dose, single or two shots; roughly five received placebo; per-sample allocation not given. Each sample was drawn 63 days after the first injection (of vaccine or placebo). This specimen consisted of peripheral blood, obtained in a trial of Ad26.COV2.S vaccine versus placebo. Receptor source: a person aged 18-60 years who received the Ad26.COV2.S COVID-19 vaccine or a placebo.

The chain uses TRBV19 and TRBJ2-7, with 8 bases matching TRBD2. In germline, CDR1 is LNHDA, CDR2 SQIVND (reference sequence). CDR3 length equals 19 residues. The CDR3 DNA sequence: TGTGCACTGGGGCACCTAGGGTTAGCGGGACGAACGAAGTCCTACGAGCAGTACTTC. Residues: CALGHLGLAGRTKSYEQYF.

The genes are TRBV5-1 and TRBJ2-3, with D unresolved. CDR1 is SGHRS, CDR2 YFSETQ, per germline. This CDR3 is built from 13 residues. Trimming stripped 5 bases from V and 2 bases from J, with 9 bases between. The CDR3 sequence: CASRDGDTDTQYF. In DNA form, the CDR3 reads TGCGCCAGCAGAGACGGAGACACAGATACGCAGTATTTT.

J is TRBJ2-1 and V is TRBV7-9; 10 positions match TRBD2. The CDR3 is 15 amino acids. CDR1 and CDR2 (germline): SEHNR, FQNEAQ (reference sequence). Unmatched junction bases numbered 8, after V lost 7 bases and J lost 5 bases. The CDR3 coding sequence is TGTGCCAGCACCAATAGCGGGGGGACACACAATGAGCAGTTCTTC. Its protein product is CASTNSGGTHNEQFF.

The J gene is TRBJ2-3, the V gene TRBV10-3, with D maybe TRBD1 (6 bases). V was cut by 6 bases and J by 13 bases, with 14 bases left in between. This CDR3 comprises 11 residues. Germline loops: CDR1 ENHRY, CDR2 SYGVKD. CDR3 bases: TGTGCCATCAGCCGGGACACCGAGAAGTATTTT. Translating it yields CAISRDTEKYF.

This sequence joins TRBV19 and TRBJ1-2, with TRBD1 as a possible D gene (5 bases). Germline V gene data show CDR1 as LNHDA and CDR2 as SQIVND (reference sequence). V was pared by 7 bases and J by 4 bases, with 13 bases between. The CDR3 extends over 13 amino acids. The CDR3: CASTRDGPYGYTF. The CDR3 DNA reads as TGTGCCAGTACTCGGGACGGCCCCTATGGCTACACCTTC.